This entry lists 29 T cell receptor beta chains sequenced from one sample in a study of CD8 T cells in ankylosing spondylitis. TCRdb passed the 5' RACE reads through MiXCR, listing each CDR3 protein once. The sample holds about 110,000 distinct CDR3 sequences; less than 25% are singletons and the top ten take about 12%. The specimen sequenced was synovial fluid, either unsorted or a sorted T cell fraction (not recorded which). The receptors were sampled from a male donor with ankylosing spondylitis.

This clonotype occurred a few times. V usage is TRBV10-2 and J usage is TRBJ1-1, with D unresolved. Per the germline V gene, CDR1 is WSHSY and CDR2 is SAAADI. This CDR3 contains 16 residues. The ends were cut back, 3 bases at V and 0 bases at J, with 14 bases in the middle. CDR3 sequence: CASSDRQTMMNTEAFF. CDR3 in DNA: TGCGCCAGCAGTGACCGGCAAACGATGATGAACACTGAAGCTTTCTTT.

The sample holds a few counts of this clonotype. This sequence joins TRBV2 and TRBJ2-6, with 11 bases matching TRBD1. CDR3 length equals 17 residues. From germline, CDR1 is SNHLY and CDR2 FYNNEI. The J segment lost 0 bases and the V segment lost 7 bases, leaving 5 bases of the junction unmatched. CDR3: CASIPGTGGSGANVLTF. The CDR3 nucleotides read TGTGCCAGCATTCCCGGGACAGGGGGCTCTGGGGCCAACGTCCTGACTTTC.

This clonotype was observed a few times. CDR3 amino acids: CSVVRGAVTEAFF. The DNA of the CDR3 is TGCAGCGTTGTGAGGGGCGCGGTCACTGAAGCTTTCTTT. The chain uses TRBV29-1 and TRBJ1-1; a weak D match, TRBD1 (5 bases). The CDR3 has 13 residues. Germline values: CDR1 SQVTM, CDR2 ANQGSEA. Trimming cost V 4 bases and J 4 bases, with 13 bases left between them. The variable domain in full, completed from reference TRBV29-1 and TRBJ1-1, reads SAVISQKPSRDICQRGTSLTIQCQVDSQVTMMFWYRQQPGQSLTLIATANQGSEATYESGFVIDKFPISRPNLTFSTLTVSNMSPEDSSIYLCSVVRGAVTEAFFGQGTRLTVV.

The chain employs TRBV2 and TRBJ2-5; 8 nucleotides line up with TRBD2. With V trimmed by 1 base and J by 4 bases, 2 bases remained unmatched. The CDR3 is made up of 14 amino acids. Germline V gene lookup returns CDR1 SNHLY and CDR2 FYNNEI. The CDR3 region is CASSEGGLGETQYF. The CDR3 nucleotides are TGTGCCAGCAGTGAAGGGGGACTAGGAGAGACCCAGTACTTC.

The chain has TRBV20-1 and TRBJ1-2; D is perhaps TRBD1 (6 bases). The V end was cut by 4 bases, the J end by 9 bases, with 12 bases between. There are 11 residues in the CDR3. Germline assignment: CDR1 DFQATT and CDR2 SNEGSKA (reference sequence). The CDR3, as DNA: TGCAGTGCTACAGGGGAAACACGCTACACCTTC. Translation: CSATGETRYTF.

CDR3 coding DNA: TGTGCCAGCAGTTTATCCCCGGCCCCCAGGGAGGAGACCCAGTACTTC. This codes for CASSLSPAPREETQYF. The chain uses TRBV27 and TRBJ2-5; tentatively, D is TRBD1 or TRBD2 (5 bases each). V was trimmed by 0 bases and J by 5 bases, leaving 16 bases between them. The length of the CDR3 is 16 residues. Germline V gives CDR1 MNHEY, CDR2 SMNVEV (reference sequence).

This clonotype was found a few times. The chain recombines TRBV9 with TRBJ2-3; D call uncertain. The V end was cut by 0 bases, the J end by 3 bases, with 14 bases between. The germline V gene encodes CDR1 SGDLS and CDR2 YYNGEE. This CDR3 is 16 amino acids long. The CDR3 sequence: CASSVVSVVSTDTQYF. The CDR3, as DNA: TGTGCCAGCAGCGTAGTGTCAGTGGTATCGACAGATACGCAGTATTTT.

V and J are TRBV20-1 and TRBJ2-7; D is perhaps TRBD2 (5 bases). This CDR3 region has 13 residues. V shed 6 bases and J shed 4 bases, with 16 bases lying between them. Germline values: CDR1 DFQATT, CDR2 SNEGSKA (reference sequence). The CDR3 sequence: CSAGSPLGYEQYF. Here the CDR3 DNA reads TGCAGTGCAGGGAGCCCACTGGGGTACGAGCAGTACTTC.

The genes are TRBV12-3 or TRBV12-4 and TRBJ2-5, with TRBD2 matching 14 bases. Trimming removed 5 bases from V and 2 bases from J; junction bases left unmatched: 4. The CDR3 has 16 residues. CDR3 in amino acids: CASSLRLAGGQETQYF. In DNA, the CDR3 is TGTGCCAGCAGTCTTAGACTAGCGGGGGGGCAAGAGACCCAGTACTTC.

This clonotype was detected only a few times. V is TRBV6-2 or TRBV6-3 and J is TRBJ2-7; D uncertain. Per the germline V gene, CDR1 is MNHEY and CDR2 is SVGEGT. The CDR3 runs to 14 residues. Between the trimmed V and J ends, which lost 4 bases and 1 base, there was a span of 11 bases. Here the CDR3 reads CASSSAIHSYEQYF. Written as DNA, the CDR3 is TGTGCCAGCAGTTCCGCGATCCATTCCTACGAGCAGTACTTC.

The sample holds a few counts of this clonotype. The chain uses TRBV11-2 and TRBJ2-7; 12 positions agree with TRBD2. V trimming: 3 bases; J trimming: 3 bases; junction bases outside the gene matches: 6. The CDR3 extends over 16 amino acids. Germline CDR1 reads SGHAT; CDR2 reads FQNNGV. The CDR3 here is CASSFLGTSGHYEQYF. The CDR3 region has the DNA TGTGCCAGCAGCTTTCTTGGGACTAGCGGGCACTACGAGCAGTACTTC.

This clonotype was recorded a few times. This chain connects TRBV6-1 to TRBJ1-4, with no clear D. The V end was cut by 0 bases, the J end by 0 bases, with 5 bases between. The germline gives CDR1 MNHNS, CDR2 SASEGT. The CDR3 spans 15 residues. This CDR3 reads CASSEAPSTNEKLFF. The CDR3 DNA is TGTGCCAGCAGTGAAGCTCCGTCAACTAATGAAAAACTGTTTTTT.

This clonotype has only a few counts. The chain recombines TRBV7-8 with TRBJ2-2; no firm D call. V was shortened by 4 bases and J by 0 bases, with 15 bases between the two germline ends. Germline V gene sequence: CDR1 SGHVS, CDR2 FQNEAQ. There are 17 residues in the CDR3. The CDR3: CASSSSLRRSNTGELFF. In DNA form, the CDR3 reads TGTGCCAGCAGCTCTTCCCTAAGGAGATCGAACACCGGGGAGCTGTTTTTT.

This chain joins TRBV5-1 and TRBJ2-4, with D tentatively TRBD2 (6 bases). This CDR3 region has 17 residues. Per the germline V gene, CDR1 is SGHRS and CDR2 is YFSETQ. Trimming pared 7 bases from V and 4 bases from J, leaving 24 bases between. CDR3 in DNA: TGCGCCAGCGCCGCCGGCCGGGGGACGGGGCCAAAAAACATTCAGTACTTC. Its protein is CASAAGRGTGPKNIQYF.

The rearrangement links TRBV2 to TRBJ1-5; the D is unclear. This CDR3 has 12 residues. V lost 6 bases, J lost 9 bases, and 12 bases lay in between. Germline CDR1 and CDR2: SNHLY and FYNNEI. CDR3 nucleotide sequence: TGTGCCAGCAGACAAGCGGGTCGGCCCCAGCATTTT. This codes for CASRQAGRPQHF. The complete variable domain, with remaining parts taken from reference TRBV2 and TRBJ1-5, reads EPEVTQTPSHQVTQMGQEVILRCVPISNHLYFYWYRQILGQKVEFLVSFYNNEISEKSEIFDDQFSVERPDGSNFTLKIRSTKLEDSAMYFCASRQAGRPQHFGDGTRLSIL.

The chain recombines TRBV20-1 with TRBJ2-1; maybe TRBD2 (6 bases). V was cut by 6 bases and J by 0 bases, with 15 bases left in between. Germline lookup yields CDR1 DFQATT and CDR2 SNEGSKA (reference sequence). There are 15 residues in the CDR3. CDR3 sequence: CSAPSKRASYNEQFF. For the CDR3, the DNA is TGCAGTGCCCCGTCGAAGCGGGCCTCCTACAATGAGCAGTTCTTC.

There are a few counts of this clonotype. The rearrangement uses TRBV12-3 or TRBV12-4 and TRBJ2-3, with TRBD1 matching over 8 bases. The CDR3 runs to 16 residues. V lost 5 bases, J lost 2 bases, and 9 bases stayed unmatched. DNA for the CDR3: TGTGCCAGCAGTAAAATAAAGACAGGGGACACAGATACGCAGTATTTT. This encodes CASSKIKTGDTDTQYF.

This clonotype was observed a few times. V usage is TRBV20-1 and J usage is TRBJ1-5; TRBD1 matches 9 bases. This CDR3 comprises 14 residues. From germline, CDR1 is DFQATT and CDR2 SNEGSKA (reference sequence). V trimming: 4 bases; J trimming: 6 bases; junction bases outside the gene matches: 7. The chain's CDR3 is CSATDRGRIQPQHF. The CDR3 DNA follows: TGCAGTGCTACCGACAGGGGGAGGATTCAGCCCCAGCATTTT.

The table lists this clonotype with a few counts. The chain employs TRBV29-1 and TRBJ2-1; D ambiguous. The CDR3 covers 14 residues. V was clipped by 3 bases and J by 5 bases, with 14 bases between them. Per the germline V gene, CDR1 is SQVTM and CDR2 is ANQGSEA. CDR3 DNA: TGCAGCGTTGACTTGAACAAAGGAGACAATGAGCAGTTCTTC. It translates to CSVDLNKGDNEQFF.

The CDR3 coding sequence is TGTGCCATCAGTGATGGTCAGGGCCGGGGCAATCAGCCCCAGCATTTT. Amino acids: CAISDGQGRGNQPQHF. The chain recombines TRBV10-3 with TRBJ1-5, with D possibly being TRBD1 (5 bases). This CDR3 is built from 16 residues. Germline values: CDR1 ENHRY, CDR2 SYGVKD. Deletions cut 3 bases from V and 2 bases from J, with 14 bases between.

The chain links TRBV4-2 to TRBJ2-7, with TRBD1 matching over 7 bases. The CDR3 is made up of 16 amino acids. The germline V gene encodes CDR1 LGHNA and CDR2 YNFKEQ. Trimming took 1 base from V and 3 from J; bases not matched to a gene: 9. For the CDR3, the DNA is TGTGCCAGCAGCCAAGCTACCGGGACAGACTACTACGAGCAGTACTTC. It translates to CASSQATGTDYYEQYF.

The V gene is TRBV19, the J gene TRBJ2-7; D is perhaps TRBD1 (6 bases). Germline V gene sequence: CDR1 LNHDA, CDR2 SQIVND (reference sequence). V gave up 5 bases and J gave up 0 bases, with 14 bases separating them. The CDR3 is 15 amino acids. CDR3 amino acids: CASSVRQAPSYEQYF. The DNA for the CDR3 is TGTGCCAGTAGTGTCCGACAGGCTCCCTCCTACGAGCAGTACTTC.

By share, this clonotype counts as large. The chain employs TRBV7-2 and TRBJ2-7; no firm D call. This CDR3 region has 13 residues. Germline lookup yields CDR1 SGHTA and CDR2 FQGNSA. The ends were cut back, 3 bases at V and 7 bases at J, with 13 bases in the middle. The CDR3 protein is CASSLVDLGEQYF. CDR3 DNA sequence: TGTGCCAGCAGCTTGGTGGATCTCGGGGAGCAGTACTTC.

The table lists this clonotype with a few counts. V gene TRBV4-1 combines with J gene TRBJ1-4; D gene uncertain. V was pared by 1 base and J by 14 bases, with 20 bases between. Germline CDR1 and CDR2: MGHRA and YSYEKL. The CDR3 is 15 residues long. The CDR3 region is CASSQVFGQFLRLFF. CDR3 bases: TGCGCCAGCAGCCAAGTCTTCGGCCAGTTCCTTCGTCTGTTTTTT.

V usage is TRBV5-1 and J usage is TRBJ2-1, with 7 bases that match TRBD2. Germline V gene lookup returns CDR1 SGHRS and CDR2 YFSETQ. V gave up 2 bases and J gave up 9 bases; unmatched junction bases: 14. The CDR3 has 16 amino acids. CDR3 DNA: TGCGCCAGCAGCTTTAATGTTCGGAGTGGGGGGGTTGAGCAGTTCTTC. Encoded protein: CASSFNVRSGGVEQFF. Based on the CDR3 plus reference TRBV5-1 and TRBJ2-1, the full variable domain is KAGVTQTPRYLIKTRGQQVTLSCSPISGHRSVSWYQQTPGQGLQFLFEYFSETQRNKGNFPGRFSGRQFSNSRSEMNVSTLELGDSALYLCASSFNVRSGGVEQFFGPGTRLTVL.

In its sample, this clonotype was seen a few times. The V call is TRBV2, the J call TRBJ1-1, with D tentatively TRBD1 (6 bases). The CDR3 is made up of 14 amino acids. Germline loops: CDR1 SNHLY, CDR2 FYNNEI. V was trimmed by 5 bases and J by 4 bases, leaving 14 bases between them. As DNA, the CDR3 is TGTGCCAGCAGTCGTGCGGGGGCCGGCACTGAAGCTTTCTTT. Translated, it gives CASSRAGAGTEAFF.

This clonotype was picked up one time. The chain employs TRBV7-7 and TRBJ2-2, with D possibly being TRBD2 (5 bases). The CDR3 is made up of 16 amino acids. Trimming took 3 bases from V and 1 from J, leaving 12 bases between them. Germline-derived CDR1 and CDR2 are SSHAT and FNYEAQ (reference sequence). CDR3 residues: CASSLSRTLNTGELFF. The CDR3 DNA is TGTGCCAGCAGCTTGAGTAGGACTCTGAACACCGGGGAGCTGTTTTTT.

The chain is built from TRBV5-6 and TRBJ2-5, with 7 bases aligning to TRBD1. V shed 3 bases and J 5 bases; nucleotides not matched to a gene: 10. The CDR3 has 15 residues. CDR1 and CDR2 (germline): SGHDT, YYEEEE. The CDR3, as DNA: TGTGCCAGCAGCTACAGGGGAATAGTTTGGGAGACCCAGTACTTC. The encoded protein is CASSYRGIVWETQYF. Looking up the rest from reference TRBV5-6 and TRBJ2-5 gives the full variable domain: DAGVTQSPTHLIKTRGQQVTLRCSPKSGHDTVSWYQQALGQGPQFIFQYYEEEERQRGNFPDRFSGHQFPNYSSELNVNALLLGDSALYLCASSYRGIVWETQYFGPGTRLLVL.

The J gene is TRBJ2-1, the V gene TRBV3-1; 11 positions agree with TRBD2. Losses at the gene ends were 6 bases for V and 7 bases for J; bases not matched to a gene: 11. From germline, CDR1 is LGHDT and CDR2 YNNKEL (reference sequence). The CDR3 runs 16 residues. CDR3 nucleotide sequence: TGTGCCAGCAGTCGGGGACTAGCGGAGGGGAAGAATGAGCAGTTCTTC. Translating gives CASSRGLAEGKNEQFF.